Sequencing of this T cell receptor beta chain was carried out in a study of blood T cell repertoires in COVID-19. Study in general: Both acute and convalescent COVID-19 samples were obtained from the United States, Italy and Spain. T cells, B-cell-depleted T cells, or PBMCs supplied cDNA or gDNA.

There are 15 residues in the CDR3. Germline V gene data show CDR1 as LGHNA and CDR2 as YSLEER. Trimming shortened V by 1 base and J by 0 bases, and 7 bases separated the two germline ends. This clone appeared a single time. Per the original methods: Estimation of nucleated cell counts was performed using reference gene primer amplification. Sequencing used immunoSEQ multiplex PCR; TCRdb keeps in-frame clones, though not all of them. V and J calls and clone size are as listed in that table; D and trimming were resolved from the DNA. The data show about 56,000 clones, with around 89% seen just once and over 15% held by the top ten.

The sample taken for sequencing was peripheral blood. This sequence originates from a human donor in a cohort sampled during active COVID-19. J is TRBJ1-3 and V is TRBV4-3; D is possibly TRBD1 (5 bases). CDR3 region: CASSQVDSSGNTIYF. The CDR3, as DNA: TGCGCCAGCAGCCAAGTCGACAGCTCTGGAAACACCATATATTTT.